These T cell receptor beta chains were read from a single sample in a study of T cell responses to AZD1222 COVID-19 vaccine. The protocol was immunoSEQ multiplex PCR, while the TCRdb copy is restricted to in-frame clones and leaves out a portion. The sample has 170,000 or so clones; almost 90% are singletons. Here the sequenced sample was peripheral blood, taken 28 days after the second AZD1222 dose. Every receptor here comes from an adult who received the AZD1222 COVID-19 vaccine. The CDR3 runs from the conserved cysteine through the conserved F or W. D genes are given only for firm matches. Size is stated for part of the rows, as once, few or many counts, or as a class when the clone is expanded.

clone_size: -; v_call: TRBV20-1; j_call: TRBJ1-5; d_call: -; cdr3_aa: CSASSRQHNQPQHF; cdr3_nt: TGCAGTGCTAGTTCCAGGCAACACAATCAGCCCCAGCATTTT
clone_size: -; v_call: TRBV3-1/TRBV3-2; j_call: TRBJ1-2; d_call: -; cdr3_aa: CASSLGRGYTF; cdr3_nt: TGTGCCAGCAGCCTTGGACGGGGCTACACCTTC
clone_size: -; v_call: TRBV27; j_call: TRBJ2-7; d_call: TRBD2; cdr3_aa: CASRGLAGGEYF; cdr3_nt: TGTGCCAGCAGGGGACTAGCGGGGGGAGAGTACTTC
clone_size: -; v_call: TRBV5-8; j_call: TRBJ2-7; d_call: TRBD1; cdr3_aa: CASSFRGSYEQYF; cdr3_nt: TGTGCCAGCAGCTTCAGGGGGTCCTACGAGCAGTACTTC
clone_size: -; v_call: TRBV7-8; j_call: TRBJ1-3; d_call: TRBD1; cdr3_aa: CASSDYRGAFSGNTIYF; cdr3_nt: TGTGCCAGCAGCGACTACAGGGGGGCCTTCTCTGGAAACACCATATATTTT
clone_size: -; v_call: TRBV7-3; j_call: TRBJ2-1; d_call: TRBD2; cdr3_aa: CASSEGLAGTPYNEQFF; cdr3_nt: TGTGCCAGCAGCGAGGGACTAGCGGGAACCCCCTACAATGAGCAGTTCTTC
clone_size: -; v_call: TRBV19; j_call: TRBJ1-1; d_call: -; cdr3_aa: CASSLQGDTEAFF; cdr3_nt: TGTGCCAGTAGTCTTCAGGGCGACACTGAAGCTTTCTTT
clone_size: -; v_call: TRBV19; j_call: TRBJ2-7; d_call: -; cdr3_aa: CASSTPSHSNEQYF; cdr3_nt: TGTGCCAGTAGTACCCCCTCCCACTCAAACGAGCAGTACTTC
clone_size: -; v_call: TRBV20-1; j_call: TRBJ2-5; d_call: -; cdr3_aa: CSASYPGGERTQYF; cdr3_nt: TGCAGTGCTAGTTATCCGGGCGGAGAACGGACCCAGTACTTC
clone_size: -; v_call: TRBV21-1; j_call: TRBJ2-3; d_call: -; cdr3_aa: CASSKESDTQYF; cdr3_nt: TGTGCCAGCAGCAAAGAGTCTGATACGCAGTATTTT
clone_size: -; v_call: TRBV20-1; j_call: TRBJ1-6; d_call: TRBD1; cdr3_aa: CSASMPGQGYLSPLHF; cdr3_nt: TGCAGTGCTAGTATGCCGGGACAGGGATATCTTTCACCCCTCCACTTT
clone_size: few; v_call: TRBV5-1; j_call: TRBJ1-2; d_call: -; cdr3_aa: CASSLAPDNYGYTF; cdr3_nt: TGCGCCAGCAGCTTGGCCCCGGATAACTATGGCTACACCTTC
clone_size: -; v_call: TRBV29-1; j_call: TRBJ2-5; d_call: -; cdr3_aa: CSVEQAEQETQYF; cdr3_nt: TGCAGCGTTGAACAGGCAGAACAAGAGACCCAGTACTTC